Shown below are 12 T cell receptor beta chains from a single sample sequenced in a study of CD8+CD57+ T cells in acquired aplastic anemia. The template for TCR beta VDJ and CDR3 sequence profiling was genomic DNA. TCRdb called the reads again in MiXCR, with one record for every CDR3 protein. The table shows around 200,000 distinct CDR3 sequences, with about 59% occurring only once. The specimen was sorted CD4+, CD8+, or CD8+CD57+ T cells (not recorded which) from PBMCs. The source is a human donor in good health.

This clonotype has just a few counts. The chain links TRBV10-3 to TRBJ1-1, with 9 bases fitting TRBD1. There are 16 residues in the CDR3. Germline assignment: CDR1 ENHRY and CDR2 SYGVKD. The J segment lost 8 bases and the V segment lost 6 bases, leaving 16 bases of the junction unmatched. As DNA, the CDR3 is TGTGCCATCAGCCCTTCACAGGGGGCGAAGTTAAGGGAAGCTTTCTTT. Translation: CAISPSQGAKLREAFF.

The table lists this clonotype with many counts. The chain combines TRBV2 with TRBJ2-5, with D unresolved. The V end lost 5 bases, the J end lost 5 bases, and 12 bases lay between the germline ends. The CDR3 consists of 13 residues. Germline V lookup: CDR1 SNHLY, CDR2 FYNNEI. The CDR3 spells CASSLSSGETQYF. In DNA form, the CDR3 reads TGTGCCAGCAGTTTGAGCTCTGGGGAGACCCAGTACTTC.

This clonotype has a single count. The chain uses TRBV15 and TRBJ1-4; D call uncertain. The CDR3 is 15 amino acids. Trimming removed 0 bases from V and 8 bases from J, with 13 bases in between. Germline CDR1 and CDR2: LNHNV and YYDKDF (reference sequence). CDR3 protein: CATSRDRANGEKLFF. The CDR3 nucleotides are TGTGCCACCAGCAGAGATCGGGCAAATGGGGAAAAACTGTTTTTT.

This chain links TRBV5-4 with TRBJ2-5; 9 nucleotides line up with TRBD1. The CDR3 length is 15 residues. With V trimmed by 4 bases and J by 6 bases, 10 bases remained unmatched. Germline assignment: CDR1 SGHNT and CDR2 YYREEE (reference sequence). The DNA of the CDR3 is TGTGCCAGCAGCCTGGGGACGGGACAGGGCCAGACCCAGTACTTC. Amino acid sequence: CASSLGTGQGQTQYF. The whole variable domain, remainder taken from reference TRBV5-4 and TRBJ2-5, is ETGVTQSPTHLIKTRGQQVTLRCSSQSGHNTVSWYQQALGQGPQFIFQYYREEENGRGNFPPRFSGLQFPNYSSELNVNALELDDSALYLCASSLGTGQGQTQYFGPGTRLLVL.

As regards this clonotype: It is unclear where the CDR3 begins or ends on the DNA, so no DNA is shown, and the CDR3 is as TCRdb lists it. The rearrangement joins TRBV9 to TRBJ1-2; TRBD1 is the table's D call, not checked against the DNA. Ends included, the CDR3 has 12 residues. CDR1 and CDR2 from the germline V gene are SGDLS and YYNGEE. CDR3 sequence reads: CASSVGGGAATF.

This clonotype showed up many times. This chain connects TRBV7-9 to TRBJ2-3; maybe TRBD2 (7 bases). The ends were cut back, 7 bases at V and 1 base at J, with 12 bases in the middle. The CDR3 extends over 14 amino acids. The V gene's germline CDR1 is SEHNR and CDR2 FQNEAQ (reference sequence). CDR3 nucleotide sequence: TGTGCCAGCACTCAAGGGGGGGGCACAGATACGCAGTATTTT. It translates to CASTQGGGTDTQYF.

V is TRBV11-3 and J is TRBJ2-7; 9 nucleotides align to TRBD1. Germline V gene data show CDR1 as SGHNT and CDR2 as YENEEA. The CDR3 length is 14 residues. V was pared by 5 bases and J by 2 bases, with 4 bases of the junction left unmatched. The CDR3 DNA reads TGTGCCAGCAGCCTACGGGACAGGGCCTACGAGCAGTACTTC. Residues: CASSLRDRAYEQYF.

The rearrangement uses TRBV15 and TRBJ2-7; TRBD2 might be the D (6 bases). Between the trimmed V and J ends, which lost 8 bases and 6 bases, there was a span of 17 bases. The CDR3 contains 13 residues. Germline values: CDR1 LNHNV, CDR2 YYDKDF (reference sequence). CDR3 sequence: CATRGTDASEQYF. In DNA form, the CDR3 reads TGTGCCACCCGCGGGACGGACGCCTCCGAGCAGTACTTC.

In its sample, this clonotype was seen many times. The rearrangement links TRBV10-1 to TRBJ2-5; possibly TRBD2 for D (5 bases). CDR3 length: 15 amino acids. V lost 0 bases and J lost 5, with 13 bases in between. Germline values: CDR1 WNHNN, CDR2 SYGVQD (reference sequence). The CDR3: CASSESAGDRETQYF. CDR3 coding DNA: TGCGCCAGCAGTGAGTCTGCCGGGGATAGGGAGACCCAGTACTTC.

The chain employs TRBV19 and TRBJ1-5; weak D call: TRBD1 (5 bases). Germline loops: CDR1 LNHDA, CDR2 SQIVND (reference sequence). This CDR3 contains 17 residues. V lost 3 bases and J lost 6, with 21 bases in between. As DNA, the CDR3 is TGTGCCAGTAGTATGATTTCGACAGTCTGGAGGGGTCAGCCCCAGCATTTT. It codes for CASSMISTVWRGQPQHF.

This clonotype was picked up many times. The gene calls are TRBV4-1 and TRBJ2-7; tentative D call: TRBD1 (6 bases). Trimming removed 1 base from V and 5 bases from J, with 18 bases in between. The CDR3 is made up of 16 amino acids. Germline V CDR1 and CDR2: MGHRA, YSYEKL. DNA for the CDR3: TGCGCCAGCAGCCAAGCCCGGTCGGCAGGGACAAACGAGCAGTACTTC. Translation: CASSQARSAGTNEQYF.

This clonotype was observed at least ten times. The chain has TRBV5-6 and TRBJ2-7; no firm D call. The CDR3 spans 12 residues. The germline V gene has CDR1 SGHDT and CDR2 YYEEEE. Trimming stripped 2 bases from V and 3 bases from J, with 6 bases between. CDR3 sequence reads: CASSLRDYEQYF. CDR3 nucleotide sequence: TGTGCCAGCAGCTTAAGGGACTACGAGCAGTACTTC.